Following are 22 T cell receptor beta chains from one sample sequenced in a study of T-cell reconstitution after alpha-beta-depleted transplantation in children (TCRdb year 2016). The library relied on PCR. Sequencing used an Illumina HiSeq 2500. TCR library preparation used molecular barcoding, with unique molecular identifiers applied to normalize quantification of the TCRbeta repertoire. The public reads were quality trimmed at Q25 with fastp and then assembled into clones with MiXCR by TCRdb, keeping productive beta chains. Rows matching on CDR3 protein sequence are summarized as one entry with the most common DNA and genes. Counted in this sample were about 340,000 distinct CDR3 sequences; around 10% of them appeared once. Around 2.3% of the sample is held by the ten biggest clonotypes. Source: PBMCs from the stem cell graft donor, taken from the stem cell graft. These receptors were collected from a human donor who donated a stem cell graft to a child with acute lymphoblastic leukemia.

This clonotype appeared a few times. This chain uses TRBV7-2 with TRBJ2-7; 11 bases are shared with TRBD2. This CDR3 is built from 19 residues. Germline V gene sequence: CDR1 SGHTA, CDR2 FQGNSA. V dropped 0 bases and J dropped 0; count of bases not matched to a gene: 10. The CDR3 spells CASSLAPAGTSGRSYEQYF. CDR3 in DNA: TGTGCCAGCAGCTTAGCCCCTGCCGGGACTAGCGGACGCTCCTACGAGCAGTACTTC.

This clonotype was detected only a few times. The chain is built from TRBV12-3 or TRBV12-4 and TRBJ1-2; D possibly corresponds to TRBD1 (5 bases). Deletions cut 5 bases from V and 7 bases from J, with 14 bases between. The CDR3 loop spans 13 amino acids. The CDR3 reads CASSPHRSRGYTF. The CDR3 DNA is TGTGCCAGCAGTCCCCACAGGTCCCGTGGCTACACCTTC.

This clonotype has a count of ten or more. The chain employs TRBV27 and TRBJ2-2, with 10 bases aligning to TRBD2. The CDR3 covers 19 residues. The germline CDR1 and CDR2 sequences are MNHEY and SMNVEV (reference sequence). V lost 5 bases, J lost 7 bases, and 19 bases stayed unmatched. CDR3 protein: CASSPLFEREGPEGGELFF. DNA for the CDR3: TGTGCCAGCAGTCCCCTTTTTGAGCGGGAGGGCCCGGAGGGCGGGGAGCTGTTTTTT.

The chain combines TRBV9 with TRBJ2-1, with TRBD2 matching 10 bases. Germline CDR1 is SGDLS and CDR2 is YYNGEE. There are 16 residues in the CDR3. V trimming: 3 bases; J trimming: 7 bases; junction bases outside the gene matches: 10. In DNA form, the CDR3 reads TGTGCCAGCAGCGCCTCCCTAGCGGGAGCGGCGAATGAGCAGTTCTTC. This gives the protein CASSASLAGAANEQFF. Filled out from reference TRBV9 and TRBJ2-1, the complete variable domain reads DSGVTQTPKHLITATGQRVTLRCSPRSGDLSVYWYQQSLDQGLQFLIQYYNGEERAKGNILERFSAQQFPDLHSELNLSSLELGDSALYFCASSASLAGAANEQFFGPGTRLTVL.

There are a few counts of this clonotype. V gene TRBV28 combines with J gene TRBJ2-7; D gene unclear. The CDR3 extends over 14 amino acids. Germline V gene sequence: CDR1 MDHEN, CDR2 SYDVKM. The germline V and J ends were trimmed by 6 bases and 2 bases, with 14 bases remaining between them. For the CDR3, the DNA is TGTGCCAGCAGCGGCAGTGGTTCGACCTACGAGCAGTACTTC. It encodes CASSGSGSTYEQYF.

This clonotype was observed many times. The chain employs TRBV5-1 and TRBJ2-5; 8 bases line up with TRBD2. Germline V gives CDR1 SGHRS, CDR2 YFSETQ. The junction had 7 bases not matched to a gene; V was cut back by 1 base and J by 5 bases. The CDR3 totals 15 residues. CDR3 protein: CASSLQRGPSETQYF. The CDR3 nucleotides read TGCGCCAGCAGCTTGCAGCGGGGGCCCTCGGAGACCCAGTACTTC.

This chain connects TRBV7-2 to TRBJ1-2, with D unresolved. Germline V lookup: CDR1 SGHTA, CDR2 FQGNSA. The length of the CDR3 is 13 residues. Between the trimmed V and J ends, which lost 2 bases and 6 bases, there was a span of 10 bases. The CDR3: CASSLRASDGYTF. The CDR3 DNA sequence: TGTGCCAGCAGCTTACGGGCATCCGATGGCTACACCTTC.

The V call is TRBV13, the J call TRBJ2-5; 14 nucleotides line up with TRBD2. CDR3 size: 16 residues. Trimming at V came to 3 bases and at J to 5 bases, leaving 5 bases not matched to a gene. Germline V gene lookup returns CDR1 PRHDT and CDR2 FYEKMQ (reference sequence). CDR3 coding DNA: TGTGCCAGCAGCTTGGGACTAGCGGGAGTGGTGGAGACCCAGTACTTC. Protein: CASSLGLAGVVETQYF.

In this sample, this clonotype turned up a few times. The chain is built from TRBV5-1 and TRBJ2-1; weak D call: TRBD1 (5 bases). V was clipped by 0 bases and J by 9 bases, with 10 bases between them. From germline, CDR1 is SGHRS and CDR2 YFSETQ. The CDR3 sequence is 13 residues long. The CDR3 bases are TGCGCCAGCAGCTTGGTGCAGGGCTTTGAGCAGTTCTTC. It codes for CASSLVQGFEQFF.

The rearrangement joins TRBV29-1 to TRBJ1-1, with a tentative D call TRBD1 (5 bases). V shed 6 bases and J shed 3 bases, with 14 bases lying between them. Germline CDR1 and CDR2: SQVTM and ANQGSEA. The CDR3 is made up of 13 amino acids. The CDR3 loop reads CSVAPTEYTEAFF. CDR3 DNA: TGCAGCGTCGCCCCGACAGAGTACACTGAAGCTTTCTTT.

This clonotype was seen a few times. The chain has TRBV7-2 and TRBJ2-7; 8 bases are shared with TRBD1. The CDR3 has 13 residues. Per the germline V gene, CDR1 is SGHTA and CDR2 is FQGNSA. Trimming took 5 bases from V and 6 from J; bases not matched to a gene: 6. CDR3 sequence (DNA): TGTGCCAGCAGCAAGGACAGGGCGGTCGAGCAGTACTTC. This gives the protein CASSKDRAVEQYF. Full variable domain (remainder filled in from reference TRBV7-2 and TRBJ2-7): GAGVSQSPSNKVTEKGKDVELRCDPISGHTALYWYRQSLGQGLEFLIYFQGNSAPDKSGLPSDRFSAERTGGSVSTLTIQRTQQEDSAVYLCASSKDRAVEQYFGPGTRLTVT.

CDR3 residues: CAISRTSGATDSYEQYF. CDR3 bases: TGTGCCATCAGTAGGACTAGCGGGGCTACAGACTCCTACGAGCAGTACTTC. This rearrangement joins TRBV10-3 to TRBJ2-7; 12 positions agree with TRBD2. This CDR3 contains 17 residues. Looked up from germline, CDR1 is ENHRY and CDR2 is SYGVKD. Trimming removed 5 bases from V and 0 bases from J; junction bases left unmatched: 8.

This clonotype has a count of ten or more. The CDR3: CASSLKYNEQFF. In DNA, the CDR3 is TGCGCCAGCAGCTTAAAGTACAATGAGCAGTTCTTC. The chain links TRBV5-1 to TRBJ2-1, with no clear D. With 2 bases removed from V and 4 bases from J, the gap between germline ends came to 4 bases. Germline CDR1 SGHRS, CDR2 YFSETQ. The CDR3 is made up of 12 amino acids.

The chain is built from TRBV20-1 and TRBJ1-2; D is unclear. The V gene lost 3 bases and the J gene lost 6 bases, with 14 bases spanning the gap. The length of the CDR3 is 13 residues. The germline V gene has CDR1 DFQATT and CDR2 SNEGSKA (reference sequence). The CDR3 coding sequence is TGCAGTGCTAGGGACGAAAACTCGGATGGCTACACCTTC. This translates into CSARDENSDGYTF.

This clonotype was observed a few times. The V gene is TRBV5-1, the J gene TRBJ2-6, with D possibly called TRBD1 or TRBD2 (5 bases each). Germline assignment: CDR1 SGHRS and CDR2 YFSETQ. The length of the CDR3 is 16 residues. The V end was cut by 0 bases, the J end by 2 bases, with 9 bases between. The CDR3 protein is CASSLDGTAGANVLTF. CDR3 nucleotides: TGCGCCAGCAGCTTGGACGGGACGGCTGGGGCCAACGTCCTGACTTTC.

This clonotype was counted between two and nine times. The V gene is TRBV29-1, the J gene TRBJ2-7; 7 bases are shared with TRBD1. This CDR3 is 14 amino acids long. Germline CDR1 SQVTM, CDR2 ANQGSEA. Trimming at V came to 6 bases and at J to 3 bases, leaving 11 bases not matched to a gene. The CDR3 region has the DNA TGCAGCGTGGGGGACAGCCCAAATCACTACGAGCAGTACTTC. Translated: CSVGDSPNHYEQYF.

The chain employs TRBV4-1 and TRBJ2-1; 7 bases match TRBD2. The CDR3 spans 17 residues. The germline V gene has CDR1 MGHRA and CDR2 YSYEKL. V gave up 1 base and J gave up 2 bases; unmatched junction bases: 8. In DNA, the CDR3 is TGCGCCAGCAGCCAAGTCGCAGCGGGGCTAGCCTACAATGAGCAGTTCTTC. Its protein product is CASSQVAAGLAYNEQFF.

This clonotype was found many times. The gene calls are TRBV5-1 and TRBJ2-6, with D hard to call. This CDR3 has 16 amino acids. Trimming took off 0 bases at V and 0 bases at J, with 7 bases between the two ends. Germline V CDR1 and CDR2: SGHRS, YFSETQ. Written as DNA, the CDR3 is TGCGCCAGCAGCTTGGGACTTTCCTCTGGGGCCAACGTCCTGACTTTC. Translation: CASSLGLSSGANVLTF.

Comments on this clonotype: Sequence at one end of the junction differs from germline and may be a read error. The chain joins TRBV6-5 to TRBJ1-5; the D gene is possibly TRBD1 (5 bases). Germline-derived CDR1 and CDR2 are MNHEY and SVGAGI. The CDR3 is 16 amino acids. In DNA, the CDR3 is TGTGCCAGCAGTTATCTCAGGGAGATCGGGAATCAGCCCCATCATTTT. It codes for CASSYLREIGNQPHHF.

Remarks on this clonotype: This may stem from a read error, because a much larger clone lies one nucleotide away. The chain uses TRBV9 and TRBJ2-1; a weak D match, TRBD2 (6 bases). The CDR3 has 15 amino acids. Germline lookup yields CDR1 SGDLS and CDR2 YYNGEE. Trimming took 2 bases from V and 2 from J, leaving 11 bases between them. Written as DNA, the CDR3 is TGTGCCAGCAGCGTCGGGCGGGGCCCCTACAATGAGCAGTTCTTC. This encodes CASSVGRGPYNEQFF.

The chain couples TRBV7-9 to TRBJ1-3; 9 bases map to TRBD1. The length of the CDR3 is 16 residues. The V gene's germline CDR1 is SEHNR and CDR2 FQNEAQ (reference sequence). V was clipped by 10 bases and J by 0 bases; unmatched bases: 10. CDR3 residues: CATLGTGTSSGNTIYF. DNA of the CDR3: TGTGCCACCCTCGGGACAGGGACGAGCTCTGGAAACACCATATATTTT.

This clonotype was counted only a few times. V gene TRBV4-3 combines with J gene TRBJ1-2; D not resolved. Germline values: CDR1 LGHNA, CDR2 YSLEER. V dropped 5 bases and J dropped 3 bases, with 16 bases sitting between them. The CDR3 length is 15 residues. The CDR3 spells CASSESPSRDYGYTF. CDR3 in DNA: TGCGCCAGCAGCGAATCTCCCTCGAGAGACTATGGCTACACCTTC.